This T cell receptor (beta chain) is drawn from a study of T cells in tuberculosis. Study summary: T cells were selected with CD1B tetramers loaded with glucose monomycolate. Study-level results: GMM-specific TCRs were nearer to active tuberculosis alpha repertoires, suggesting expansion. GEM motif frequencies gave over 60% accuracy; the GMM repertoire gave roughly 90%.

Germline V lookup: CDR1 MNHEY, CDR2 SVGAGI. Trimming pared 2 bases from V and 5 bases from J, leaving 12 bases between. The CDR3 runs 14 residues. This clone has only one observation. Its antigen remains unidentified. TCRdb's copy holds only in-frame clones and misses some; the assay was immunoSEQ multiplex PCR. The sample has approximately 30,000 clones; 92% are singletons. Latent tuberculosis screening used tuberculin skin test and IGRA at entry. The TCR originated in a donor aged 5 to 30 with latent tuberculosis or without tuberculosis infection. Some clones in this sample may be carry-over from other donors' samples. The specimen sequenced was PBMCs. This chain uses TRBV6-5 with TRBJ1-2; TRBD1 might be the D (6 bases). The CDR3 DNA follows: TGTGCCAGCAGTTACGGCGGACAGCCTTATGGCTACACCTTC. It translates to CASSYGGQPYGYTF.